This T cell receptor (beta chain) was found in a study of identifying expanded T cells in peripheral blood. During the collection period, no donor immune events like infections were recorded. Study conclusions and caveats: Over two and four weeks, about 15 and 19 clones changed, versus 1.2 between replicates. Variance in clone template counts between approximately two-week samples significantly increased with total template count across all healthy donors.

Some clones are missing from TCRdb's copy, which holds only in-frame ones; the method was immunoSEQ multiplex PCR. The sample records about 100,000 clones, around 86% being singletons. The CDR3 totals 14 residues. Trimming removed 6 bases from V and 6 bases from J, with 12 bases in between. Germline V gene sequence: CDR1 MNHEY, CDR2 SVGAGI. To note about this clone: Its antigen is as yet unknown.

The specimen sequenced was blood. This sequence originates from a person aged 18 to 75 in good health. The chain carries TRBV6-5 and TRBJ1-6; D uncertain. The CDR3 protein is CASRLRGSNSPLHF. CDR3 sequence (DNA): TGTGCCAGCAGGCTAAGAGGGTCTAATTCACCCCTCCACTTT.